The 24 T cell receptor beta chains below all came from one sample that was sequenced in a study of persistence of HIV-infected CD4 T cells (dated by TCRdb to 2020 to 2022). The immunoSEQ hsTCRB assay version 4, run in survey mode, was used to sequence TCRbeta repertoires from genomic DNA. TCRdb carries this immuneACCESS record with in-frame sequences only. Its versions omit some clonotypes, under half of them owing to an unresolved V gene in the studies checked, with the rest unexplained. Within this sample are fewer than 15,000 clones, with over 65% of them counted one time only. The ten largest account for 6.5% to 8.5% of the sample. For these receptors, no antigen is known. Taken with the paper, the label for treatment or condition translates to: suppressive antiretroviral therapy. A pool of overlapping HIV-1 Gag 15-mer peptides, at roughly 0.91 ug per peptide per mL, was used to stimulate the cells. CD4+ T cells that responded were sorted based on upregulation of both CD40 ligand and CD69.

Material: CD4+ T cells sorted from PBMCs after roughly 20-hour stimulation, obtained from a patient who received antiretroviral therapy. This sample's cell subset or site label indicates: CD40L+CD69+ CD4 T cells responding to HIV-1 Gag peptides. These receptors were collected from an adult man with HIV who was CMV-seropositive.

This rearrangement joins TRBV6-5 to TRBJ2-6; 7 bases agree with TRBD1. The V segment lost 6 bases and the J segment 4 bases; nucleotides outside the gene matches: 3. Germline lookup yields CDR1 MNHEY and CDR2 SVGAGI. CDR3 length: 14 amino acids. The CDR3 spells CASRTGFGANVLTF. The CDR3 DNA follows: TGTGCCAGCAGGACAGGGTTCGGGGCCAACGTCCTGACTTTC.

The rearrangement uses TRBV6-2 or TRBV6-3 and TRBJ2-5, with 7 positions matching TRBD1. Germline V gene data show CDR1 as MNHEY and CDR2 as SVGEGT. The CDR3 runs to 14 residues. Trimming took 1 base from V and 3 from J; bases not matched to a gene: 2. The CDR3 protein is CASSYLDREETQYF. DNA of the CDR3: TGTGCCAGCAGTTACTTAGACAGGGAAGAGACCCAGTACTTC.

The chain couples TRBV27 to TRBJ1-5; D unresolved. Germline CDR1 MNHEY, CDR2 SMNVEV (reference sequence). The CDR3 is 16 amino acids. Trimming pared 0 bases from V and 6 bases from J, leaving 15 bases between. The CDR3, as DNA: TGTGCCAGCAGTTTATCGTCGAGAGGCGCGGGTCAGCCCCAGCATTTT. This gives the protein CASSLSSRGAGQPQHF.

The chain's CDR3 is CASSSWTSGDTDTQYF. The CDR3 nucleotides read TGTGCCAGCAGCTCTTGGACTAGCGGGGACACAGATACGCAGTATTTT. The chain recombines TRBV7-2 with TRBJ2-3; TRBD2 aligns across 12 bases. J lost 2 bases, V lost 4 bases, and 4 bases had no gene match. This CDR3 region has 16 residues. Germline V CDR1 and CDR2: SGHTA, FQGNSA.

CDR3 DNA sequence: TGTGCCAGTACCTACCACAGGGGTTTAGGAGGCTACACCTTC. Translated: CASTYHRGLGGYTF. The rearrangement links TRBV19 to TRBJ1-2; 7 bases are shared with TRBD1. The CDR3 has 14 residues. CDR1 is LNHDA, CDR2 SQIVND, per germline (reference sequence). Trimming cost V 7 bases and J 8 bases; bases outside gene matches: 13.

Only a few counts were recorded for this clone. This rearrangement joins TRBV29-1 to TRBJ2-3; D is tentatively TRBD1 or TRBD2 (7 bases each). The CDR3 sequence is 13 residues long. CDR1 is SQVTM and CDR2 is ANQGSEA in the germline V gene. CDR3 protein: CSVGGGHTDTQYF. Here the CDR3 DNA reads TGCAGTGTGGGAGGGGGCCACACAGATACGCAGTATTTT.

By share, this clone counts as large. Other DNA sequences in this sample translate to the same CDR3. J is TRBJ1-5 and V is TRBV2; 7 bases map to TRBD1. The CDR3 runs to 15 residues. J lost 0 bases, V lost 4 bases, and 3 bases had no gene match. From germline, CDR1 is SNHLY and CDR2 FYNNEI. The CDR3 is CASSAGQHSNQPQHF. For the CDR3, the DNA is TGTGCCAGCAGTGCGGGACAGCATAGCAATCAGCCCCAGCATTTT. The full variable domain, with the rest looked up from reference TRBV2 and TRBJ1-5, is EPEVTQTPSHQVTQMGQEVILRCVPISNHLYFYWYRQILGQKVEFLVSFYNNEISEKSEIFDDQFSVERPDGSNFTLKIRSTKLEDSAMYFCASSAGQHSNQPQHFGDGTRLSIL.

The chain carries TRBV6-6 and TRBJ2-3; a possible D gene is TRBD2 (6 bases). V was pared by 5 bases and J by 0 bases, with 12 bases between. The CDR3 has 15 amino acids. The germline V gene encodes CDR1 MNHNY and CDR2 SVGAGI (reference sequence). Written as DNA, the CDR3 is TGTGCCAGCAGTCCCGGACTACTTAGCACAGATACGCAGTATTTT. Its translation is CASSPGLLSTDTQYF.

This sequence joins TRBV29-1 and TRBJ1-1; possible D gene TRBD1, 6 bases. The V end lost 1 base, the J end lost 1 base, and 10 bases lay between the germline ends. The germline CDR1 and CDR2 sequences are SQVTM and ANQGSEA. This CDR3 has 14 amino acids. CDR3 loop: CSVEVGGGNTEAFF. Here the CDR3 DNA reads TGCAGCGTTGAAGTCGGGGGCGGGAACACTGAAGCTTTCTTT.

J is TRBJ1-3 and V is TRBV30; TRBD1 matches at 7 bases. Trimming cost V 3 bases and J 5 bases; bases outside gene matches: 13. CDR1 is GTSNPN and CDR2 is SVGIG in the germline V gene (reference sequence). The CDR3 is 16 amino acids. The CDR3 DNA reads as TGTGCCTGGAGCCCAGGGGGGGGGCGCGGGAGAAACACCATATATTTT. As protein: CAWSPGGGRGRNTIYF.

Concerning this clone: This sample includes further DNA sequences coding for the same CDR3. V usage is TRBV14 and J usage is TRBJ1-1; D gene uncertain. In germline, CDR1 is SGHDN, CDR2 FVKESK. Trimming removed 4 bases at V and 0 bases at J, with 6 bases between. This CDR3 contains 13 residues. The CDR3 DNA follows: TGTGCCAGCAGCCGAGGGTTGAACACTGAAGCTTTCTTT. It specifies CASSRGLNTEAFF.

This sequence joins TRBV29-1 and TRBJ2-5, with 10 nucleotides matching TRBD2. The CDR3 length is 13 residues. Trimming cost V 5 bases and J 1 base; bases outside gene matches: 1. The germline gives CDR1 SQVTM, CDR2 ANQGSEA. This CDR3 reads CSVSSGGQETQYF. CDR3 nucleotide sequence: TGCAGCGTTTCTAGCGGGGGCCAAGAGACCCAGTACTTC.

The genes are TRBV29-1 and TRBJ1-4; 9 positions match TRBD1. Germline lookup yields CDR1 SQVTM and CDR2 ANQGSEA. V was pared by 4 bases and J by 8 bases, with 5 bases of the junction left unmatched. The CDR3 runs 13 residues. The CDR3: CSVVGTGTEKLFF. The CDR3 DNA is TGCAGCGTTGTAGGGACAGGGACCGAAAAACTGTTTTTT.

The rearrangement uses TRBV12-5 and TRBJ2-1; 10 bases fit TRBD2. The V and J ends lost 1 base and 9 bases, in that order; junction bases with no gene match: 6. The CDR3 is 15 residues long. The germline gives CDR1 LGHNT, CDR2 FRNRAP. The DNA for the CDR3 is TGTGCTAGTGGTTTGGGGGCTAGCGGGAGAATTGAGCAGTTCTTC. Its translation: CASGLGASGRIEQFF.

The V gene is TRBV3-1 (or the pseudogene TRBV3-2), the J gene TRBJ2-3; no clear D. Germline CDR1 is LGHDT and CDR2 is YNNKEL (reference sequence). This CDR3 region has 12 residues. Between the trimmed V and J ends, which lost 4 bases and 6 bases, there was a span of 8 bases. This chain's CDR3 is CASSPLGDTQYF. For the CDR3, the DNA is TGTGCCAGCAGCCCCCTCGGTGATACGCAGTATTTT.

The CDR3 bases are TGTGCCAGCAGCTTAAGAGCGGGAGGCCAAGAGACCCAGTACTTC. It yields the protein CASSLRAGGQETQYF. This chain joins TRBV7-2 and TRBJ2-5; 9 bases map to TRBD2. V was pared by 2 bases and J by 1 base, with 2 bases of the junction left unmatched. The CDR3 length is 15 residues. Germline CDR1 SGHTA, CDR2 FQGNSA.

The chain is built from TRBV6-1 and TRBJ1-5; D is undetermined. Germline CDR1 and CDR2: MNHNS and SASEGT. This CDR3 spans 16 amino acids. Trimming left V 4 bases short and J 3 bases short, with 16 bases between. The CDR3, as DNA: TGTGCCAGCAGTGCCACGGGAAGGGCTTACAATCAGCCCCAGCATTTT. Protein: CASSATGRAYNQPQHF.

V gene TRBV7-2 combines with J gene TRBJ2-7, with TRBD1 matching over 9 bases. Trimming took 2 bases from V and 5 from J; bases not matched to a gene: 4. The CDR3 extends over 14 amino acids. Germline V gives CDR1 SGHTA, CDR2 FQGNSA. The CDR3 protein is CASSLTGGLDEQYF. CDR3 DNA: TGTGCCAGCAGCTTAACAGGGGGCCTCGACGAGCAGTACTTC.

The chain has TRBV7-9 and TRBJ1-2, with a tentative D call TRBD1 (6 bases). V lost 1 base and J 6 bases, leaving 12 bases between the germline ends. Germline values: CDR1 SEHNR, CDR2 FQNEAQ (reference sequence). The CDR3 extends over 14 amino acids. The CDR3 DNA is TGTGCCAGCAGCTTAGAAGGGGGGAGTCATGGCTACACCTTC. Protein product: CASSLEGGSHGYTF.

This clone has only one observation. CDR3 sequence (DNA): TGTGCCAGCAGCTTAGCAGGAGGACGGGCAGATACGCAGTATTTT. Translation gives CASSLAGGRADTQYF. The chain combines TRBV7-6 with TRBJ2-3, with D maybe TRBD2 (5 bases). Germline V CDR1 and CDR2: SGHVS, FNYEAQ. The CDR3 is 15 amino acids. V lost 0 bases and J 4 bases, leaving 11 bases between the germline ends.

The chain joins TRBV27 to TRBJ2-5; 12 bases line up with TRBD2. Germline V gene sequence: CDR1 MNHEY, CDR2 SMNVEV (reference sequence). V was pared by 6 bases and J by 1 base, with 3 bases of the junction left unmatched. The CDR3 contains 15 residues. CDR3 nucleotide sequence: TGTGCCAGCAGAGGACTAGCGGGAACCCAAGAGACCCAGTACTTC. This codes for CASRGLAGTQETQYF.

The chain joins TRBV5-1 to TRBJ1-1; TRBD1 agrees at 7 bases. This CDR3 spans 12 amino acids. Trimming cost V 2 bases and J 8 bases; bases outside gene matches: 3. Germline V gene sequence: CDR1 SGHRS, CDR2 YFSETQ. The CDR3 loop is CASSFQGGEAFF. The DNA of the CDR3 is TGCGCCAGCAGCTTCCAGGGGGGAGAAGCTTTCTTT. Looking up the rest from reference TRBV5-1 and TRBJ1-1 gives the full variable domain: KAGVTQTPRYLIKTRGQQVTLSCSPISGHRSVSWYQQTPGQGLQFLFEYFSETQRNKGNFPGRFSGRQFSNSRSEMNVSTLELGDSALYLCASSFQGGEAFFGQGTRLTVV.

In regard to this clone: At the DNA level, this CDR3 is encoded by other sequences in the same sample as well. This chain joins TRBV10-3 and TRBJ1-3; possibly TRBD1 for D (5 bases). CDR1 is ENHRY, CDR2 SYGVKD, per germline. This CDR3 is 13 amino acids long. V dropped 8 bases and J dropped 0 bases, with 8 bases sitting between them. CDR3 in DNA: TGTGCCATCCGAGACAGCTCTGGAAACACCATATATTTT. The encoded protein is CAIRDSSGNTIYF.

The V and J genes are TRBV9 and TRBJ2-5; 10 positions agree with TRBD2. The junction had 10 bases not matched to a gene; V was cut back by 0 bases and J by 5 bases. The CDR3 spans 17 residues. Germline V gives CDR1 SGDLS, CDR2 YYNGEE. The chain's CDR3 is CASSVGSLAGEGETQYF. The DNA for the CDR3 is TGTGCCAGCAGCGTAGGTAGTCTAGCGGGAGAGGGGGAGACCCAGTACTTC.